This passage covers 8 T cell receptor beta chains from one sample sequenced in a study of shared clonotypes between healthy human individuals. The protocol was immunoSEQ multiplex PCR, while the TCRdb copy is restricted to in-frame clones and leaves out a portion. The table records a few million clones, roughly 93% of them present only once. The sample taken for sequencing was naive CD4+ T cells from PBMCs. Subset here: CD45RA+ positively selected. These receptors came from a man aged 18 to 29 in good health. Some clones in this sample may be carry-over from other donors' samples.

J is TRBJ2-7 and V is TRBV28; perhaps TRBD1 as D (6 bases). The length of the CDR3 is 16 residues. V was cut by 3 bases and J by 3 bases, with 18 bases left in between. Germline CDR1 MDHEN, CDR2 SYDVKM. In DNA, the CDR3 is TGTGCCAGCAGTTTGGGCCCCAGGACAGCCGGCTACGAGCAGTACTTC. Translation: CASSLGPRTAGYEQYF.

The chain employs TRBV20-1 and TRBJ2-1, with D possibly called TRBD1 or TRBD2 (5 bases each). Germline CDR1 DFQATT, CDR2 SNEGSKA (reference sequence). The CDR3 is made up of 11 amino acids. Here the CDR3 reads CSKGEGPQQFF. In DNA form, the CDR3 reads TGCAGCAAGGGCGAGGGGCCTCAGCAGTTCTTC.

This chain joins TRBV13 and TRBJ2-7; D may be TRBD1 (5 bases). Germline values: CDR1 PRHDT, CDR2 FYEKMQ (reference sequence). With 5 bases removed from V and 1 base from J, the gap between germline ends came to 12 bases. CDR3 length: 14 amino acids. The CDR3 sequence: CASSATAGSYEQYF. The CDR3, as DNA: TGTGCCAGCAGCGCCACGGCAGGGTCCTACGAGCAGTACTTC.

J is TRBJ1-1 and V is TRBV2, with D maybe TRBD1 (6 bases). The V end was cut by 5 bases, the J end by 3 bases, with 13 bases between. The CDR3 is made up of 14 amino acids. Germline CDR1 and CDR2: SNHLY and FYNNEI. The CDR3 DNA is TGTGCCAGCAGTAAGACAGGTCCTGACACTGAAGCTTTCTTT. Its protein product is CASSKTGPDTEAFF.

V usage is TRBV28 and J usage is TRBJ1-2, with D perhaps matching TRBD1 (5 bases). Germline CDR1 MDHEN, CDR2 SYDVKM. The CDR3 loop spans 16 amino acids. Trimming took 3 bases from V and 3 from J, leaving 17 bases between them. CDR3 DNA: TGTGCCAGCAGTTTTGGGGGGGGAGCATTGGACTATGGCTACACCTTC. Residues: CASSFGGGALDYGYTF.

The rearrangement uses TRBV6-1 and TRBJ1-2; maybe TRBD1 (6 bases). The germline V gene has CDR1 MNHNS and CDR2 SASEGT. Between the trimmed V and J ends, which lost 0 bases and 8 bases, there was a span of 13 bases. CDR3 length: 14 amino acids. In DNA, the CDR3 is TGTGCCAGCAGTGAAGCGCACAGGGCATACGGCTACACCTTC. It translates to CASSEAHRAYGYTF.

The chain is built from TRBV29-1 and TRBJ2-1; 7 bases fit TRBD2. The germline gives CDR1 SQVTM, CDR2 ANQGSEA. V lost 7 bases, J lost 2 bases, and 11 bases stayed unmatched. The CDR3 runs 15 residues. In DNA form, the CDR3 reads TGCAGCGCCGGCCATCGTCTAGCGGCCTACAATGAGCAGTTCTTC. Residues: CSAGHRLAAYNEQFF.

V gene TRBV11-2 combines with J gene TRBJ1-1, with 7 bases fitting TRBD1. The V gene's germline CDR1 is SGHAT and CDR2 FQNNGV. Unmatched junction bases numbered 7, after V lost 5 bases and J lost 1 base. CDR3 length: 15 amino acids. CDR3 nucleotide sequence: TGTGCCAGCAGCCCGCGCCGGACAGGGAACACTGAAGCTTTCTTT. It specifies CASSPRRTGNTEAFF.